This T cell receptor (beta chain) emerged from a study of spatial heterogeneity in lung cancer. Study-wide context: Tumor-region counts of TCR transcripts tracked strongly with a T cell module score from matched bulk RNA-seq. There were, on average, more than nine raw-read appearances for each unique TCR and UMI combination.

Germline CDR1 is SQVTM and CDR2 is ANQGSEA. The CDR3 has 14 amino acids. Deletions cut 4 bases from V and 8 bases from J, with 17 bases between. General observations from the study: How many expanded intratumoral alpha and beta TCRs were present tracked the tumor mutation count, which was a count of nonsynonymous mutations.

Every TCR cDNA molecule carried a tag that served as a unique molecular identifier. In TCRdb, the 5' RACE reads were re-called with MiXCR into one record per CDR3 protein. The sample lists more than 15,000 distinct CDR3 sequences, 6% to 6.5% occurring once. Noted time point: sample taken at primary tumor resection. Whole RNA, which was extracted from tumor, nontumor lung tissue or frozen PBMC, was sequenced without any cell sorting. In this sample, this clonotype turned up many times. The antigen is undetermined. Within a library made for alpha chains, this beta chain is off target, and its count is uninformative.

The chain joins TRBV29-1 to TRBJ1-4, with D hard to call. The sequence came from a male donor with early-stage non-small cell lung cancer. This material consisted of lung tumor tissue, taken at surgery. In DNA form, the CDR3 reads TGCAGCGTTGGGTCCGGGTACGGGCAAGAAAAACTGTTTTTT. This gives the protein CSVGSGYGQEKLFF.